The source of this T cell receptor beta chain is a study of cytomegalovirus exposure and HLA in healthy donors. Study-wide findings and caveats: It was shown in a later analysis that HLA-associated TCR beta chains were more clonally expanded than other, equally common chains.

The PCR contained 60 Vbeta and 13 Jbeta primers. This table comes from immunoSEQ multiplex PCR, and its TCRdb copy is limited to in-frame clones, with some not included. The table has 120,000 or so clones, around 70% seen once. As to this clone: Antigen: not known.

The CDR3 totals 15 residues. Trimming left V 0 bases short and J 0 bases short, with 6 bases between. The germline V gene encodes CDR1 SGHRS and CDR2 YFSETQ. The receptor was isolated from a woman in her 40s in good health and CMV-seropositive. The chain joins TRBV5-1 to TRBJ1-4; D not resolved. What was sequenced was PBMCs. CDR3 region: CASSLGSSTNEKLFF. DNA of the CDR3: TGCGCCAGCAGCTTGGGTTCTTCAACTAATGAAAAACTGTTTTTT.